These T cell receptor beta chains were read from a single sample in a study of CD8 T cells in Susac syndrome. TCRdb reprocessed the immunoSEQ multiplex PCR reads via MiXCR and lists one record per CDR3 protein. The table records tens of thousands of distinct CDR3 sequences, roughly 90% of them present only once. The source material was CD8+ T cells from PBMCs. The receptors stem from a human donor with multiple sclerosis. CDR3s include the opening cysteine and the closing phenylalanine or tryptophan. D genes are given only for firm matches. Expanded clones are given a class, and other clones once, few, many or no size at all.

.	.	TRBV6-5	TRBJ1-1	TGTGCCAGCAGGGGGCTTCAAGAAGCTTTCTTT	CASRGLQEAFF
.	.	TRBV5-6	TRBJ2-5	TGTGCCAGCAGCTTGGTCACCCAAGAGACCCAGTACTTC	CASSLVTQETQYF
TRBD2	.	TRBV5-6	TRBJ2-1	TGTGCCAGCAGCCCTCCGGGACTAGCGCAGGCCAATGAGCAGTTCTTC	CASSPPGLAQANEQFF
.	.	TRBV13	TRBJ2-7	TGTGCCAGCAGCTTAGCCCTAGACAGGGAGGGTCGCGAGCAGTACTTC	CASSLALDREGREQYF
.	.	TRBV6-2/TRBV6-3	TRBJ2-1	TGTGCCAGCAGTTACTCGTTGGGGAACGGGATCAATGAGCAGTTCTTC	CASSYSLGNGINEQFF
TRBD2	.	TRBV6-5	TRBJ2-1	TGTGCCAGCAGTTCCGGACTAGCGGGGGGGAATGAGCAGTTCTTC	CASSSGLAGGNEQFF
.	.	TRBV24-1	TRBJ2-1	TGTGCCACCAGTGAGGGTACAGGGAGCTCCTACAATGAGCAGTTCTTC	CATSEGTGSSYNEQFF
.	.	TRBV27	TRBJ2-1	TGTGCCAGCAGCGCGACAGGGAGGATCTTGTATGAGCAGTTCTTC	CASSATGRILYEQFF
.	.	TRBV6-5	TRBJ1-1	TGTGCCAGCCGAGCCCGGGGGGCCCTGAACACTGAAGCTTTCTTT	CASRARGALNTEAFF
TRBD1	.	TRBV7-9	TRBJ1-1	TGTGCCAGCAGCCCGGGACAGACTGAAGCTTTCTTT	CASSPGQTEAFF
.	.	TRBV10-3	TRBJ2-3	TGTGCCATCAGTGACAGCACGGATAGCACAGATACGCAGTATTTT	CAISDSTDSTDTQYF
.	.	TRBV5-6	TRBJ2-3	TGTGCCAGCAGCTGGAAGGGTAGAGGTGGCACAGATACGCAGTATTTT	CASSWKGRGGTDTQYF
TRBD2	.	TRBV11-1	TRBJ2-5	TGTGCCAGCAGCTTAAGACTAGCGGGAGGGGAGACCCAGTACTTC	CASSLRLAGGETQYF
TRBD1	.	TRBV7-2	TRBJ1-3	TGTGCCAGCAGCTTAGCGGCCGGACAGGGGCTGACGTCCACCATATATTTT	CASSLAAGQGLTSTIYF
.	few	TRBV2	TRBJ2-7	TGTGCCAGCAGAACACTCACAGAGCGACCCTACGAGCAGTACTTC	CASRTLTERPYEQYF
.	once	TRBV12-3/TRBV12-4	TRBJ2-2	TGTGCGGGGCAGTCGATCACCGGGGAGCTGTTTTTT	CAGQSITGELFF
TRBD1	.	TRBV20-1	TRBJ1-5	TGCAGTGCTAGAGATAGACAGGGCAGGGCTTATAGCAATCAGCCCCAGCATTTT	CSARDRQGRAYSNQPQHF
.	.	TRBV29-1	TRBJ2-1	TGCAGCGTTGAATTACCTTACAATGAGCAGTTCTTC	CSVELPYNEQFF
.	.	TRBV20-1	TRBJ2-1	TGCAGTGCGCCGGGACCCTACTCATACAATGAGCAGTTCTTC	CSAPGPYSYNEQFF
TRBD1	.	TRBV27	TRBJ2-1	TGTGCCAGCACCCTGACAGGGGGAGTGAATGAGCAGTTCTTC	CASTLTGGVNEQFF
.	.	TRBV5-1	TRBJ2-3	TGCGCCAGCAGCTTGGTGGGCGGGGGCACAGATACGCAGTATTTT	CASSLVGGGTDTQYF
.	.	TRBV19	TRBJ1-2	TGTGCCAGTAGTATAGTTCCCCACTCTCCACTGAGCTACACCTTC	CASSIVPHSPLSYTF
.	.	TRBV13	TRBJ1-1	TGTGCCAGCAGCTTAAAATTGAACACTGAAGCTTTCTTT	CASSLKLNTEAFF
TRBD2	.	TRBV20-1	TRBJ2-1	TGCAGTGCTCCCACGGGACTAGCGGGCCCCCAAAGCCCATGGGAGCAGTTCTTC	CSAPTGLAGPQSPWEQFF